This note documents a single T cell receptor (beta chain) sequence. This specimen belongs to a study of blood T cell repertoires in COVID-19. Study-level information: The United States, Italy and Spain supplied acute and convalescent COVID-19 samples.

Data came from immunoSEQ multiplex PCR; TCRdb stores just in-frame clones and leaves some out. The sample consists of some 320,000 clones, about 87% of them appearing once. CDR3 size: 15 residues. Germline V gene sequence: CDR1 KGHSH, CDR2 LQKENI. The J segment lost 0 bases and the V segment lost 3 bases, leaving 0 bases of the junction unmatched. What was sequenced was peripheral blood. The genes are TRBV18 and TRBJ1-5, with 9 bases identical to TRBD1. This receptor was taken from a woman aged 30 to 39 who had recovered from COVID-19. The CDR3 nucleotides are TGTGCCAGCTCACCGGACAGGGGTAGCAATCAGCCCCAGCATTTT. Its translation: CASSPDRGSNQPQHF.